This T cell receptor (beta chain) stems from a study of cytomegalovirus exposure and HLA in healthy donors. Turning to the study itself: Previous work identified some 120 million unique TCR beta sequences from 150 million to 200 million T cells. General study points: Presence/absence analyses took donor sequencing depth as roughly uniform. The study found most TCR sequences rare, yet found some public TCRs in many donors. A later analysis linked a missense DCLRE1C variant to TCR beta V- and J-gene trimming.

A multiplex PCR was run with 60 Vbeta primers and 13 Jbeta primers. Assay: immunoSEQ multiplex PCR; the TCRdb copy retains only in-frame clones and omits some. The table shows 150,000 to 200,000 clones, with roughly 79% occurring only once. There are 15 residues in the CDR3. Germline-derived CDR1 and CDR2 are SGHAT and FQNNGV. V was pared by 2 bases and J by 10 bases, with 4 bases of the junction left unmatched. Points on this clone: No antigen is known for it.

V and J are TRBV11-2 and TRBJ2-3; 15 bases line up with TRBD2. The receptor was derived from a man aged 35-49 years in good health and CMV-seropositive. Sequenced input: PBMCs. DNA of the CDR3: TGTGCCAGCAGCTTAAACGGACTAGCGGGAGGGGCGCAGTATTTT. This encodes CASSLNGLAGGAQYF.